This TCR beta chain appears in the sequencing data of a study of response to subunit inactivated influenza vaccine. The CDR3 has 13 amino acids. With 2 bases removed from V and 5 bases from J, the gap between germline ends came to 9 bases. Germline V gene sequence: CDR1 SGHVS, CDR2 FNYEAQ. From the RT-PCR reads, TCRdb called clonotypes with MiXCR, one entry per CDR3 protein. The sample contains about 310,000 distinct CDR3 sequences, roughly 22% of which appear only once. Sequences were derived from PBMCs from blood, sampled 21 months after vaccination. The chain recombines TRBV7-6 with TRBJ2-5; D call uncertain. This receptor was identified in a man aged 45 to 70 who received an inactivated influenza vaccine. DNA for the CDR3: TGTGCCAGCAGCTTACAGCCCCCTGAGACCCAGTACTTC. Amino acids: CASSLQPPETQYF.